The clone carrying this T cell receptor (beta chain) was recorded a few times. The antigen remains undetermined. The data derive from a study of T cell responses to AZD1222 COVID-19 vaccine. Produced via immunoSEQ multiplex PCR; TCRdb's table is partial and in-frame only. The repertoire has under 200,000 clones, more than 80% of them found once; the top ten carry 3.6%. General study points: Possibly, clonal diversity was underestimated; donors were largely white British and included more females. CD4 TCRs associated with vaccination spanned spike, dominating at 160-218 and 743-854.

This CDR3 has 15 amino acids. Per the germline V gene, CDR1 is KGHDR and CDR2 is SFDVKD. V lost 7 bases, J lost 0 bases, and 11 bases lay in between. The material was peripheral blood, obtained 28 days after the second dose of the MenACWY control vaccine. The source of this sequence is an adult who received the MenACWY meningococcal vaccine as a control. V is TRBV24-1 and J is TRBJ2-2; a weak D match, TRBD1 (6 bases). CDR3 region: CATRTQGPNTGELFF. The CDR3 DNA follows: TGTGCCACCAGGACCCAGGGGCCGAACACCGGGGAGCTGTTTTTT.